Each of the 10 T cell receptor beta chains below was sequenced from the same sample in a study of blood T cell repertoires in COVID-19. Generated by immunoSEQ multiplex PCR, the TCRdb table keeps only in-frame clones and is missing some. The sample consists of hundreds of thousands of clones, more than 85% of them appearing once. Sequencing was done on a sample of PBMCs or T cells enriched from blood (not recorded which). The receptor source for this set is a woman in her forties or fifties who had recovered from COVID-19.

This chain joins TRBV27 and TRBJ2-7; TRBD2 aligns across 8 bases. The CDR3 consists of 13 residues. V gave up 7 bases and J gave up 3 bases; unmatched junction bases: 5. Germline V gives CDR1 MNHEY, CDR2 SMNVEV (reference sequence). The CDR3 DNA sequence: TGTGCCAGCACCCTTCGGGGGGGCTACGAGCAGTACTTC. Translated: CASTLRGGYEQYF.

The genes are TRBV19 and TRBJ1-2; D unclear. This CDR3 is built from 13 residues. Germline CDR1 LNHDA, CDR2 SQIVND (reference sequence). Trimming removed 3 bases from V and 6 bases from J, with 11 bases in between. The CDR3 loop reads CASSMREEDGYTF. CDR3 nucleotide sequence: TGTGCCAGTAGTATGCGTGAGGAGGATGGCTACACCTTC.

The rearrangement uses TRBV6-5 and TRBJ2-7, with D tentatively TRBD1 (6 bases). This CDR3 has 14 amino acids. Trimming left V 7 bases short and J 0 bases short, with 13 bases between. The germline CDR1 and CDR2 sequences are MNHEY and SVGAGI. This CDR3 is CASIPQGSSYEQYF. The CDR3, as DNA: TGTGCCAGCATTCCACAGGGTAGCTCCTACGAGCAGTACTTC.

The chain's CDR3 is CASMKGDQETQYF. The CDR3 region has the DNA TGTGCCAGCATGAAAGGGGACCAAGAGACCCAGTACTTC. This chain links TRBV27 with TRBJ2-5, with D possibly being TRBD1 (5 bases). This CDR3 has 13 amino acids. The V gene lost 7 bases and the J gene lost 0 bases, with 9 bases spanning the gap. Per the germline V gene, CDR1 is MNHEY and CDR2 is SMNVEV (reference sequence).

This clone occurred once. This specimen includes other DNA sequences encoding the same CDR3. The chain joins TRBV4-3 to TRBJ2-1, with 8 positions matching TRBD2. Germline loops: CDR1 LGHNA, CDR2 YSLEER. V was pared by 0 bases and J by 7 bases, with 11 bases of the junction left unmatched. The CDR3 is 17 amino acids. The CDR3 DNA reads TGCGCCAGCAGCCAAGATCTCCCAAGCGGGAGACGAAATGAGCAGTTCTTC. Translation gives CASSQDLPSGRRNEQFF.

The chain has TRBV5-1 and TRBJ2-7; maybe TRBD2 (5 bases). Germline-derived CDR1 and CDR2 are SGHRS and YFSETQ. Trimming took 4 bases from V and 0 from J, leaving 17 bases between them. The length of the CDR3 is 16 residues. The CDR3, as DNA: TGCGCCAGCAGCCCAGAAGAGGGTTCTAGCTCCTACGAGCAGTACTTC. Translated: CASSPEEGSSSYEQYF.

J is TRBJ1-1 and V is TRBV7-6; the match to TRBD1 covers 7 bases. CDR3 size: 15 residues. Germline lookup yields CDR1 SGHVS and CDR2 FNYEAQ. The ends lost 5 bases at V and 6 bases at J; junction bases unmatched: 12. The CDR3 here is CASSLNRGGFAEAFF. The CDR3 DNA follows: TGTGCCAGCAGCCTCAACAGGGGCGGTTTCGCTGAAGCTTTCTTT.

The chain is built from TRBV21-1 and TRBJ1-4; the D call of TRBD1 is as the table states it, not checked on the DNA. TRBV21-1 is classified as a pseudogene. The CDR3 runs to 14 residues. The CDR3 coding sequence is TGTGCCAGCAGCAAAGACAGATACCTTGAAAAACTGTTTTTT. It yields the protein CASSKDRYLEKLFF.

The rearrangement uses TRBV2 and TRBJ1-2, with TRBD1 identical over 8 bases. Germline loops: CDR1 SNHLY, CDR2 FYNNEI. The CDR3 loop spans 15 amino acids. Germline trimming cut 5 bases from V and 4 bases from J; bases unmatched to any gene: 9. The CDR3 reads CASSTTGGEFYGYTF. The CDR3 region has the DNA TGTGCCAGCAGTACCACAGGGGGTGAATTCTATGGCTACACCTTC.

The chain links TRBV27 to TRBJ2-7; 10 nucleotides match TRBD2. This CDR3 has 14 amino acids. The V and J ends lost 6 bases and 5 bases, in that order; junction bases with no gene match: 7. Germline V gene data show CDR1 as MNHEY and CDR2 as SMNVEV (reference sequence). CDR3 in amino acids: CASRTSGRVNEQYF. The DNA of the CDR3 is TGTGCCAGCAGAACCAGCGGGAGGGTCAACGAGCAGTACTTC.